This TCR beta chain was found in a study of cytomegalovirus exposure and HLA in healthy donors. The study ran its PCR with 60 Vbeta and 13 Jbeta primers. The repertoire was sequenced with immunoSEQ multiplex PCR; TCRdb's copy has only in-frame clones and lacks some. The repertoire holds 95,000 to 130,000 clones, under 85% seen once, with 1.5% to 2% in the top ten. The CDR3 contains 13 residues. V was pared by 6 bases and J by 8 bases, with 16 bases between. CDR1 is SNHLY, CDR2 FYNNEI, per germline. The receptor's source is a woman aged 18-29 years in good health and CMV-seronegative. Sequenced material: PBMCs. The chain has TRBV2 and TRBJ1-2, with D maybe TRBD1 (6 bases). CDR3 region: CASRIGQLRGYTF. CDR3 DNA sequence: TGTGCCAGCAGAATCGGACAGCTGAGAGGCTACACCTTC. The whole variable domain, remainder taken from reference TRBV2 and TRBJ1-2, is EPEVTQTPSHQVTQMGQEVILRCVPISNHLYFYWYRQILGQKVEFLVSFYNNEISEKSEIFDDQFSVERPDGSNFTLKIRSTKLEDSAMYFCASRIGQLRGYTFGSGTRLTVV.